A selection of T cell receptor beta chains follows, all from one sample in a study of OX40 agonist ivuxolimab in advanced cancers. Method: immunoSEQ multiplex PCR; TCRdb's copy keeps in-frame clones and lacks some. The table records 45,000 to 50,000 clones, around 90% of them present only once. Sample: CD4+ or CD8+ T cells sorted from blood, taken in a trial of the OX40 agonist ivuxolimab. The receptors were gathered from an adult with an advanced solid tumor such as melanoma, head and neck, liver or kidney cancer. The CDR3 runs from the conserved cysteine through the conserved F or W. The D gene is left open where the match is weak. For some rows the clone size is stated as once, few or many, or as a class when expanded; others skip it.

j_call v_call clone_size d_call cdr3_nt cdr3_aa
TRBJ1-2 TRBV14 - - TGTGCCAGCAGCGCCGACAGGTCCCCGGATGGCTACACCTTC CASSADRSPDGYTF
TRBJ2-7 TRBV5-1 - - TGCGCCAGCAGCTTGGTGGGCAGCTACGAGCAGTACTTC CASSLVGSYEQYF
TRBJ2-7 TRBV7-8 - TRBD2 TGTGCCAGCAGCTTAGCGGGACTAGCGGGCTCCTACGAGCAGTACTTC CASSLAGLAGSYEQYF
TRBJ2-2 TRBV10-2 once - TGCGCCAGCAGCGATACCACTTACACCGGGGAGCTGTTTTTT CASSDTTYTGELFF
TRBJ1-2 TRBV7-6 once TRBD1 TGTGCCAGCAGCTCCACAGACAGGGAGGATGGCTACACCTTC CASSSTDREDGYTF
TRBJ1-1 TRBV4-1 - - TGCGCCAGCAGCCACAACACTGAAGCTTTCTTT CASSHNTEAFF
TRBJ1-2 TRBV4-3 - - TGCGCCAGCAGCCCAGGACAGTACTATGGCTACACCTTC CASSPGQYYGYTF
TRBJ2-2 TRBV7-9 - - TGTGCCAGCAACGAAGAGGGCAGTCGGGAGCTGTTTTTT CASNEEGSRELFF
TRBJ2-5 TRBV7-8 - - TGTGCCAGCAGCCCAAGCCCGGGGGTCGGACTAAAAGAGACCCAGTACTTC CASSPSPGVGLKETQYF
TRBJ2-3 TRBV18 once TRBD2 TGTGCCAGCTCACCACGGGGACTAGACACAGATACGCAGTATTTT CASSPRGLDTDTQYF
TRBJ1-2 TRBV29-1 - - TGCAGCGTCGATAGGACAGACAACTATGGCTACACCTTC CSVDRTDNYGYTF
TRBJ2-6 TRBV11-2 - - TGTGCCAGCAGCTCCCGAGACAGTGCCGGGGCCAACGTCCTGACTTTC CASSSRDSAGANVLTF
TRBJ2-7 TRBV5-1 - TRBD2 TGCGCCAGCAAACCAAGCGGGATCTACTATTACGAGCAGTACTTC CASKPSGIYYYEQYF
TRBJ1-6 TRBV10-1 medium-sized TRBD1 TGCGCCAGCAGGCAGGACAGGGGGAATTCACCCCTCCACTTT CASRQDRGNSPLHF
TRBJ1-4 TRBV27 - TRBD1 TGTGCCAGCAGTCCCGGGGACAGGGGGCAAACTAATGAAAAACTGTTTTTT CASSPGDRGQTNEKLFF
TRBJ1-5 TRBV4-1 - TRBD1 TGCGCCAGCAGCCGGACAGGGGACATTGGCAATCAGCCCCAGCATTTT CASSRTGDIGNQPQHF
TRBJ1-1 TRBV5-4 medium-sized - TGTGCCCAAGGTCCTTTCACTGGGGGCACTGAAGCTTTCTTT CAQGPFTGGTEAFF
TRBJ2-5 TRBV11-2 - TRBD2 TGTGCCAGCAGCTGGACGGGAGGGGAGACCCAGTACTTC CASSWTGGETQYF
TRBJ2-1 TRBV6-1 few TRBD2 TGTGCCAGCAGTGAACCGGGACTAGCGGCATACAATGAGCAGTTCTTC CASSEPGLAAYNEQFF
TRBJ2-7 TRBV11-2 - - TGTGCCAGCAGCTACGACAGCTCCTACGAGCAGTACTTC CASSYDSSYEQYF
TRBJ2-1 TRBV4-3 - - TGCGCCAGCAGCCAAGATGAAGGGAGCGGGTCTCCTGAGTTCTTC CASSQDEGSGSPEFF
TRBJ1-5 TRBV7-6 - - TGTGCCAGCAGTTACAGTGAAAATCAGCCCCAGCATTTT CASSYSENQPQHF
TRBJ2-3 TRBV10-3 once - TGTGCCATCAGTGAAGGTCAGCCGAGACAGGCGAGCACAGATACGCAGTATTTT CAISEGQPRQASTDTQYF
TRBJ1-1 TRBV6-5 - - TGTGCCAGCAGTTACGCAGGAAACACTGAAGCTTTCTTT CASSYAGNTEAFF
TRBJ1-1 TRBV28 medium-sized - TGTGCCAGCAGTTTCCTGAACACTGAAGCTTTCTTT CASSFLNTEAFF
TRBJ2-5 TRBV29-1 - TRBD1 TGCAGCGTGGGGGACAGGCAGTACCAAGAGACCCAGTACTTC CSVGDRQYQETQYF
TRBJ1-1 TRBV19 - - TGTGCCAGTCTCCCTAAACCGATGAACACTGAAGCTTTCTTT CASLPKPMNTEAFF
TRBJ1-1 TRBV19 - - TGTGCCAGTGGGACGGAAAACACTGAAGCTTTCTTT CASGTENTEAFF
TRBJ1-2 TRBV4-3 - - TGCGCCAGCAGCCAAGATCGTACGGTGAACTATGGCTACACCTTC CASSQDRTVNYGYTF
TRBJ2-1 TRBV7-9 - TRBD2 TGTGCCAGCAGCTATAGCGGGAATGAGCAGTTCTTC CASSYSGNEQFF
TRBJ1-1 TRBV25-1 - - TGTGCCAGCAGTGACCCCCGGGTGAGCACTGAAGCTTTCTTT CASSDPRVSTEAFF
TRBJ1-6 TRBV6-5 few TRBD1 TGTGCCAGCAATGACCGGGACAGAAATTCACCCCTCCACTTT CASNDRDRNSPLHF
TRBJ2-3 TRBV19 - TRBD2 TGTGCCAGTAGTTCACTAGCGGGGTACGGCACAGATACGCAGTATTTT CASSSLAGYGTDTQYF
TRBJ2-1 TRBV13 - - TGTGCCAGCAGCTTACGACAGGCCCTTTCAGATGAGCAGTTCTTC CASSLRQALSDEQFF
TRBJ2-4 TRBV18 - TRBD2 TGTGCCAGCTCACCCTTAGCGGGAGGCGATGTCGGGGGAGCCAAAAACATTCAGTACTTC CASSPLAGGDVGGAKNIQYF
TRBJ1-1 TRBV19 - - TGTGCCAGTAGTATGTGGGGAGTTGAAGCTTTCTTT CASSMWGVEAFF
TRBJ2-1 TRBV5-5 - TRBD2 TGTGCCAGCAGCTTGTTCCTAGCGGGAGATACTGAGCAGTTCTTC CASSLFLAGDTEQFF
TRBJ1-2 TRBV6-5 once - TGTGCCAGCAGGGTCGGCCTCTATGGCTACACCTTC CASRVGLYGYTF
TRBJ2-3 TRBV28 - - TGTGTCAGCAGTTTCTCAGATACGCAGTATTTT CVSSFSDTQYF
TRBJ2-2 TRBV11-2 - TRBD1 TGTGCCAGCAGCCCCGTGGGGACAGGTCCAACCGGGGAGCTGTTTTTT CASSPVGTGPTGELFF
TRBJ2-7 TRBV13 - TRBD1 TGTGCCAGCAGCTTGGGACAGGGCGGAGAAGAGCAGTACTTC CASSLGQGGEEQYF
TRBJ2-1 TRBV6-5 - TRBD2 TGTGCCAGCAGTTACGTTGCTAGCGGGATAGATGAGCAGTTCTTC CASSYVASGIDEQFF
TRBJ1-1 TRBV6-1 - - TGTGCCAGCAGTGAACTGGCCAACACTGAAGCTTTCTTT CASSELANTEAFF
TRBJ2-1 TRBV5-4 - TRBD2 TGTGCCAGCAGCTGGACTAGCGGTAACAATGAGCAGTTCTTC CASSWTSGNNEQFF
TRBJ2-2 TRBV27 - - TGTGCCAGCAGCCTGATCTCCGGGGAGCTGTTTTTT CASSLISGELFF
TRBJ2-3 TRBV9 - - TGTGCCAGCAGCGTAGAGGGTCTGGGCACAGATACGCAGTATTTT CASSVEGLGTDTQYF
TRBJ1-3 TRBV5-4 - - TGTGCCAGCAGCTTTATCGAGGGACGGTCTGGAAACACCATATATTTT CASSFIEGRSGNTIYF
TRBJ1-1 TRBV5-1 - TRBD1 TGCGCCAGCAGCTTTCTTGGACAGGACTCTGAAGCTTTCTTT CASSFLGQDSEAFF
TRBJ2-3 TRBV6-1 - - TGTGCCAGCAGTGAGTTACAGGGAAGGTATACGCAGTATTTT CASSELQGRYTQYF
TRBJ2-5 TRBV5-1 - - TGCGCCAGCAGCTCGGAGGGTTTCATTTATTCGGAGACCCAGTACTTC CASSSEGFIYSETQYF
TRBJ2-3 TRBV11-2 - TRBD2 TGTGCCAGCAGCCCCTCACTAGCGGGAGTCACAGATACGCAGTATTTT CASSPSLAGVTDTQYF
TRBJ2-3 TRBV10-1 - - TGCGCCAGCAGTGAGGGACGGACCACAGATACGCAGTATTTT CASSEGRTTDTQYF
TRBJ2-5 TRBV29-1 - - TGCAGCGTTGAAGCTCTCCGCAGCCCTTGGACCCAGTACTTC CSVEALRSPWTQYF
TRBJ1-1 TRBV7-9 - - TGTGCCACCGGGGGTTTGGGGAACACTGAAGCTTTCTTT CATGGLGNTEAFF
TRBJ1-1 TRBV7-2 - TRBD1 TGTGCCAGCAGCTTGATTCAGGGGGTGGAAGCTTTCTTT CASSLIQGVEAFF
TRBJ2-1 TRBV13 - TRBD2 TGTGCCAGCAGCTCCGGACTAGCGGGAGACAATGAGCAGTTCTTC CASSSGLAGDNEQFF
TRBJ2-1 TRBV27 - - TGTGCCAGCAGCACTCGACAGCAGAGCTCCTACAATGAGCAGTTCTTC CASSTRQQSSYNEQFF
TRBJ2-3 TRBV6-5 - - TGTGCCAGCAGTTTCCTATATTCAGCGGGAGATACGCAGTATTTT CASSFLYSAGDTQYF
TRBJ2-5 TRBV5-6 once TRBD2 TGTGCCAGCAGCTTGGATCCCCTACTAGCGGGGGTTCTTGAGACCCAGTACTTC CASSLDPLLAGVLETQYF
TRBJ1-2 TRBV4-1 - TRBD1 TGCGCCAGCAGCACTATATGGGGGACAGCTAACTATGGCTACACCTTC CASSTIWGTANYGYTF